The 10 T cell receptor beta chains in this list originate from one sample, sequenced in a study of naive and memory T cell subsets (dated 2017 in TCRdb). The library relied on 5' RACE. Sequencer: Illumina MiSeq. The ligated cDNA was amplified in four rounds of PCR with nested alpha and beta constant region primers together with the SP2 primer. The public reads were reanalyzed by TCRdb: fastp trimming at Q25, MiXCR alignment, in-frame beta chains only. Rows matching on CDR3 protein sequence are summarized as one entry with the most common DNA and genes. The sample table holds tens of thousands of distinct CDR3 sequences, of which less than 10% were seen once. The top ten constitute around 9.8% of the sample. The study described a robust, sensitive protocol for amplifying, sequencing and analyzing TCRs, using 3' ligation of a UMI-containing oligonucleotide to TCR cDNA. All receptors come from a female donor in good health.

This clonotype came up a few times. The V and J genes are TRBV7-2 and TRBJ2-1; D gene ambiguous. Trimming stripped 6 bases from V and 2 bases from J, with 11 bases between. CDR3 length: 14 residues. The germline V gene encodes CDR1 SGHTA and CDR2 FQGNSA. The DNA of the CDR3 is TGTGCCAGCAGTGCACTCAGCCCCTACAATGAGCAGTTCTTC. Translating it yields CASSALSPYNEQFF.

This clonotype was recorded many times. This rearrangement joins TRBV28 to TRBJ2-6; 12 nucleotides agree with TRBD2. The germline CDR1 and CDR2 sequences are MDHEN and SYDVKM. CDR3 size: 20 residues. With V trimmed by 5 bases and J by 2 bases, 13 bases remained unmatched. The CDR3 region is CASSLGPSGGALTGANVLTF. The CDR3 bases are TGTGCCAGCAGTCTGGGGCCTAGCGGGGGGGCCTTAACTGGGGCCAACGTCCTGACTTTC.

V gene TRBV7-3 combines with J gene TRBJ2-1; 8 positions agree with TRBD1. Germline CDR1 reads SGHTA; CDR2 reads FQGTGA. The CDR3 runs 15 residues. The V gene end was trimmed by 1 base and the J gene end by 1 base; junction bases not matched to a gene: 0. DNA for the CDR3: TGTGCCAGCAGCTTAAACAGGGGGTCCTACAATGAGCAGTTCTTC. Translated, it gives CASSLNRGSYNEQFF.

This clonotype occurred many times. This chain joins TRBV28 and TRBJ1-2, with 8 bases that match TRBD1. CDR1 and CDR2 (germline): MDHEN, SYDVKM. The CDR3 spans 15 residues. Germline trimming cut 6 bases from V and 8 bases from J; bases unmatched to any gene: 14. The CDR3 loop is CASRLDRVQSRGYTF. The CDR3 DNA sequence: TGTGCCAGCAGGCTGGACAGGGTACAATCGAGGGGCTACACCTTC.

Only a few counts were recorded for this clonotype. This chain connects TRBV6-5 to TRBJ1-6; D is undetermined. The CDR3 has 16 residues. V lost 6 bases and J 0 bases, leaving 12 bases between the germline ends. Germline V gives CDR1 MNHEY, CDR2 SVGAGI. The CDR3, as DNA: TGTGCCAGCAGAAGGACGTCAAGCTCCTATAATTCACCCCTCCACTTT. It yields the protein CASRRTSSSYNSPLHF.

The chain has TRBV7-2 and TRBJ1-5; D remains unclear. The V end was cut by 2 bases, the J end by 7 bases, with 12 bases between. Germline loops: CDR1 SGHTA, CDR2 FQGNSA. This CDR3 is 14 amino acids long. The CDR3 DNA follows: TGTGCCAGCAGCTTACGACGGGTAGGACAGCCCCAGCATTTT. As protein: CASSLRRVGQPQHF.

This clonotype appeared many times. The CDR3 DNA follows: TGCAGTGCTGCAGTTGGGGGGCGCGGTAATTCACCCCTCCACTTT. It codes for CSAAVGGRGNSPLHF. This chain joins TRBV20-1 and TRBJ1-6; the D gene is possibly TRBD1 (6 bases). V was cut by 5 bases and J by 6 bases, with 17 bases left in between. Germline V lookup: CDR1 DFQATT, CDR2 SNEGSKA (reference sequence). This CDR3 has 15 amino acids.

V usage is TRBV6-2 or TRBV6-3 and J usage is TRBJ2-5, with D possibly matching TRBD2 (7 bases). Between the trimmed V and J ends, which lost 5 bases and 5 bases, there was a span of 21 bases. CDR1 and CDR2 from the germline V gene are MNHEY and SVGEGT. The CDR3 is made up of 16 amino acids. The CDR3 reads CASSPFLGGGLETQYF. CDR3 bases: TGTGCCAGCAGTCCATTTTTGGGGGGGGGCCTGGAGACCCAGTACTTC.

This clonotype has ten or more counts. The chain has TRBV6-5 and TRBJ1-2; D call uncertain. Per the germline V gene, CDR1 is MNHEY and CDR2 is SVGAGI. The CDR3 spans 13 residues. V was shortened by 0 bases and J by 5 bases, with 7 bases between the two germline ends. The CDR3 region is CASSYSPDYGYTF. CDR3 in DNA: TGTGCCAGCAGTTACTCGCCGGATTATGGCTACACCTTC.

V and J are TRBV5-1 and TRBJ1-1, with D perhaps matching TRBD1 (6 bases). Trimming cost V 3 bases and J 1 base, with 10 bases left between them. The CDR3 is made up of 14 amino acids. The V gene's germline CDR1 is SGHRS and CDR2 YFSETQ. CDR3: CASSSGQTNTEAFF. In DNA, the CDR3 is TGCGCCAGCAGCTCCGGACAGACGAACACTGAAGCTTTCTTT.